The 19 T cell receptor beta chains reported below all come from one sample, sequenced in a study of T cells in Graves' hyperthyroidism and ophthalmopathy. Regions amplified from RNA transcripts were the TCR beta CDR3 regions. Using the HTBI primer set, a first-round RT-PCR was run on the TCR CDR3. TCRdb re-called the multiplex PCR reads through MiXCR, storing one row per CDR3 protein. The sample has around 580,000 distinct CDR3 sequences, 46% seen once. The specimen sequenced was peripheral blood or thyroid tissue (not recorded which). These receptor sequences come from a woman in her late teens or twenties with Graves' hyperthyroidism.

In the case of this clonotype: Possible read error: a much larger clone is one base away. The rearrangement uses TRBV7-3 and TRBJ2-2, with D perhaps being TRBD1 or TRBD2 (5 bases each). The V gene's germline CDR1 is SGHTA and CDR2 FQGTGA. The length of the CDR3 is 15 residues. The CDR3 region has the DNA TGTGCCAGCAGCCCAAGAGCGGCAGGGACCGGGGATCTGTTTTTT. Translating it yields CASSPRAAGTGDLFF.

This clonotype was recorded a few times. A much larger clone lies a single base off, so this may be a read error. This CDR3 reads CATSRDWAGDGKLFF. Here the CDR3 DNA reads TGTGCCACCAGCAGAGATTGGGCGGGAGACGGGAAGCTGTTTTTT. The rearrangement links TRBV15 to TRBJ2-2; 7 positions agree with TRBD2. Germline values: CDR1 LNHNV, CDR2 YYDKDF (reference sequence). This CDR3 contains 15 residues.

This clonotype was observed many times. The chain recombines TRBV15 with TRBJ2-2; no firm D call. The CDR3 has 15 residues. V lost 4 bases and J 0 bases, leaving 9 bases between the germline ends. The germline V gene has CDR1 LNHNV and CDR2 YYDKDF (reference sequence). The CDR3 DNA is TGTGCCACCAGCAAAGCAGGCGCGAACACCGGGGAGCTGTTTTTT. Translation: CATSKAGANTGELFF.

This chain connects TRBV11-2 to TRBJ2-7; a weak D match, TRBD2 (7 bases). The DNA end favors TRBJ2-4, so the J call may be wrong. From germline, CDR1 is SGHAT and CDR2 FQNNGV. The CDR3 has 14 residues. The DNA of the CDR3 is TGTGCCAGCAGCTTTGGGGGGGCGGAAAACATTCAGTACTTC. It specifies CASSFGGAENIQYF.

The rearrangement links TRBV6-1 to TRBJ1-6, with TRBD1 identical over 7 bases. The CDR3 is 15 amino acids. The V segment lost 8 bases and the J segment 8 bases; nucleotides outside the gene matches: 12. Germline CDR1 and CDR2: MNHNS and SASEGT. The CDR3 DNA sequence: TGTGCCAGCTCTCGGGAGGGGGCGCGGGATTCACCCCTCCACTTT. Protein: CASSREGARDSPLHF.

This chain uses TRBV6-6 with TRBJ1-1; tentatively, D is TRBD1 (5 bases). Germline V CDR1 and CDR2: MNHNY, SVGAGI (reference sequence). The CDR3 is 15 amino acids. The V and J ends lost 4 bases and 2 bases respectively, with 14 bases between them. The CDR3 loop is CASSSMGPLNTEAFF. CDR3 DNA: TGTGCCAGCAGTTCCATGGGACCGCTAAACACTGAAGCTTTCTTT.

This clonotype occurred many times. The rearrangement links TRBV12-3 or TRBV12-4 to TRBJ1-2; D gene ambiguous. V dropped 1 base and J dropped 5 bases, with 5 bases sitting between them. CDR3 length: 12 residues. The CDR3 spells CASSLGLYGYTF. The DNA for the CDR3 is TGTGCCAGCAGTTTAGGATTGTATGGCTACACCTTC.

In this sample, this clonotype turned up many times. Sequence at one end of the junction differs from germline and may be a read error. The rearrangement uses TRBV11-3 and TRBJ1-1; D is unclear. The CDR3 covers 14 residues. Germline V CDR1 and CDR2: SGHNT, YENEEA. Here the CDR3 DNA reads TGTGCCAGCAGCTTAAGGCAAGGCAACAGTGAAGCTTTCTTT. It specifies CASSLRQGNSEAFF. Drawing the rest from reference TRBV11-3 and TRBJ1-1, the complete variable domain is EAGVVQSPRYKIIEKKQPVAFWCNPISGHNTLYWYLQNLGQGPELLIRYENEEAVDDSQLPKDRFSAERLKGVDSTLKIQPAELGDSAVYLCASSLRQGNSEAFFGQGTRLTVV.

This clonotype was seen many times. This sequence joins TRBV20-1 and TRBJ2-7; 7 nucleotides match TRBD2. Per germline, CDR1 DFQATT and CDR2 SNEGSKA (reference sequence). Losses at the gene ends were 4 bases for V and 2 bases for J; bases not matched to a gene: 14. The CDR3 is 16 residues long. The CDR3 region is CSAKAGLRGVTYEQYF. The CDR3 DNA is TGCAGTGCTAAGGCGGGACTACGAGGGGTAACCTACGAGCAGTACTTC.

The rearrangement uses TRBV19 and TRBJ1-6; 7 positions match TRBD1. The CDR3 consists of 12 residues. Germline V gene data show CDR1 as LNHDA and CDR2 as SQIVND (reference sequence). Trimming at V came to 9 bases and at J to 9 bases, leaving 5 bases not matched to a gene. CDR3 sequence reads: CARGDSTSPLHF. In DNA, the CDR3 is TGTGCCAGGGGGGACAGTACTTCACCCCTCCACTTT.

The chain has TRBV9 and TRBJ1-4, with 7 bases identical to TRBD1. V trimming: 9 bases; J trimming: 7 bases; junction bases outside the gene matches: 9. Germline CDR1 reads SGDLS; CDR2 reads YYNGEE. This CDR3 spans 13 amino acids. This CDR3 is CATRGQNGEKLFF. The DNA for the CDR3 is TGTGCCACCCGGGGACAGAATGGTGAAAAACTGTTTTTT.

The V and J genes are TRBV5-1 and TRBJ1-4; TRBD1 aligns across 9 bases. CDR1 and CDR2 from the germline V gene are SGHRS and YFSETQ. The trim removed 2 bases at V and 5 bases at J, leaving 7 bases unmatched. This CDR3 has 16 residues. The CDR3 reads CASSFGQGRGNEKLFF. CDR3 sequence (DNA): TGCGCCAGCAGCTTCGGACAGGGGAGAGGGAATGAAAAACTGTTTTTT.

This rearrangement joins TRBV7-2 to TRBJ1-5; D is possibly TRBD1 (6 bases). The V and J ends lost 10 bases and 11 bases respectively, with 21 bases between them. Per germline, CDR1 SGHTA and CDR2 FQGNSA. This CDR3 is built from 13 residues. CDR3 in DNA: TGTGCCACTAAGGCAGGGGCCGGGGAGACCCAGCATTTT. Amino acid sequence: CATKAGAGETQHF.

CDR3 in amino acids: CAISVVPQGAFYEQYF. For the CDR3, the DNA is TGTGCCATCAGCGTTGTTCCGCAGGGGGCCTTTTACGAGCAGTACTTC. The V gene is TRBV10-3, the J gene TRBJ2-7; 8 bases match TRBD1. CDR1 ENHRY and CDR2 SYGVKD come from the germline V gene. With V trimmed by 6 bases and J by 4 bases, 14 bases remained unmatched. CDR3 size: 16 residues.

This clonotype has ten or more counts. The chain carries TRBV12-3 or TRBV12-4 and TRBJ1-2; no definite D call. Trimming took 7 bases from V and 8 from J, leaving 11 bases between them. The CDR3 consists of 11 residues. The CDR3 nucleotides are TGTGCCAGCATGGTGGGGAGGGGCTACACCTTC. Translation: CASMVGRGYTF.

About this clonotype itself: The final CDR3 position lacks the conserved phenylalanine or tryptophan, pointing to a likely read error. Because the CDR3's place on the DNA is in doubt, the DNA is left out and the CDR3 is given as listed by TCRdb. The chain employs TRBV19 and TRBJ1-1. Germline CDR1 reads LNHDA; CDR2 reads SQIVND (reference sequence). Counting both end residues, the CDR3 totals 13 amino acids. CDR3 sequence reads: CASSIDLEWASDL.

This clonotype was picked up many times. The chain has TRBV5-1 and TRBJ2-2; possibly TRBD2 for D (6 bases). CDR1 and CDR2 from the germline V gene are SGHRS and YFSETQ. The CDR3 extends over 14 amino acids. Trimming left V 3 bases short and J 5 bases short, with 11 bases between. The CDR3 DNA reads as TGCGCCAGCAGCTGGAGGGCCTGGACCGGGGAGCTGTTTTTT. Its translation: CASSWRAWTGELFF.

This clonotype was counted at least ten times. V gene TRBV24-1 combines with J gene TRBJ2-2; D may be TRBD2 (6 bases). The CDR3 spans 14 residues. CDR1 KGHDR and CDR2 SFDVKD come from the germline V gene. Trimming removed 3 bases at V and 6 bases at J, with 10 bases between. Here the CDR3 reads CATSDGGSPGELFF. The DNA of the CDR3 is TGTGCCACCAGTGATGGGGGGTCCCCCGGGGAGCTGTTTTTT.

This clonotype has only one observation. One end of the junction does not line up with germline, which may come from a read error. The genes are TRBV4-3 and TRBJ2-7; 10 positions agree with TRBD2. This CDR3 region has 15 residues. Germline V CDR1 and CDR2: LGHNA, YSLEER. CDR3 sequence (DNA): TGCGCCAGCAGCCCGGGGACTAGCGAACCCTACGAGCAGTGCTTC. It is translated as CASSPGTSEPYEQCF.